This T cell receptor (beta chain) was recovered during a study of blood T cells in healthy people across ages. A J-beta primer mix and a sample-barcoded 5' primer were used in a second PCR of roughly 6 to 12 cycles. TCRdb called the 5' RACE reads again in MiXCR, with one record for every CDR3 protein. The sample holds about 1.1 million distinct CDR3 sequences; roughly two fifths are singletons and the top ten take roughly 13%. Extraction yielded at least 6 micrograms of total RNA per sample. This TCR derives from a young man in good health. Specimen: blood.

The CDR3 DNA reads TGTGCCAGCAGCCAACAAACAACTGGCTACACCTTC. It yields the protein CASSQQTTGYTF. The chain recombines TRBV3-1 with TRBJ1-2; no reliable D call. Per the germline V gene, CDR1 is LGHDT and CDR2 is YNNKEL (reference sequence). Trimming took off 2 bases at V and 7 bases at J, with 8 bases between the two ends. The CDR3 contains 12 residues.